These 10 T cell receptor beta chains originate from one sample sequenced in a study of T-cell memory formation after mild COVID-19. TCRdb independently ran MiXCR on the 5' RACE reads; one entry per CDR3 protein. The sample records fewer than 250,000 distinct CDR3 sequences, roughly a tenth being singletons. Material: PBMCs or a T cell subset sorted from them (not recorded which). These receptors all come from a man younger than 30 who had mild COVID-19 (a few samples of this study predate the infection). Cell type and time point are not known.

This clonotype has at least ten counts. This chain links TRBV28 with TRBJ2-5, with 10 bases lining up with TRBD2. There are 18 residues in the CDR3. Germline loops: CDR1 MDHEN, CDR2 SYDVKM. V trimming: 2 bases; J trimming: 1 base; junction bases outside the gene matches: 10. Here the CDR3 DNA reads TGTGCCAGCAGTTTAAGGGTAGCGGGGGGCGCCTTCCAAGAGACCCAGTACTTC. Its protein product is CASSLRVAGGAFQETQYF.

The CDR3: CASSSPQGFQPQHF. CDR3 DNA sequence: TGTGCCAGCAGCTCGCCACAGGGTTTCCAGCCCCAGCATTTT. This chain uses TRBV5-4 with TRBJ1-5; tentatively, D is TRBD1 (6 bases). CDR1 and CDR2 from the germline V gene are SGHNT and YYREEE (reference sequence). V shed 3 bases and J shed 7 bases, with 14 bases lying between them. The CDR3 is made up of 14 amino acids.

The genes are TRBV7-2 and TRBJ2-5; 8 positions match TRBD1. CDR1 is SGHTA, CDR2 FQGNSA, per germline. After removal of 5 bases from V and 2 bases from J, the junction contained 7 bases not matched to a gene. The CDR3 is 15 amino acids. In DNA form, the CDR3 reads TGTGCCAGCAGCCCTCAGGGGGCCCCACAAGAGACCCAGTACTTC. Translated: CASSPQGAPQETQYF.

This clonotype was found many times. The V call is TRBV5-1, the J call TRBJ2-3; tentative D call: TRBD1 (6 bases). This CDR3 comprises 13 residues. V lost 4 bases, J lost 3 bases, and 9 bases lay in between. Germline-derived CDR1 and CDR2 are SGHRS and YFSETQ. The CDR3 DNA follows: TGCGCCAGCAGCACACAGGGAACAGATACGCAGTATTTT. This translates into CASSTQGTDTQYF.

This clonotype showed up just a few times. The V gene is TRBV12-3 or TRBV12-4, the J gene TRBJ1-1; D is undetermined. V shed 6 bases and J shed 11 bases, with 16 bases lying between them. This CDR3 contains 12 residues. This CDR3 reads CASSHPDSRAFF. CDR3 DNA: TGTGCCAGCAGCCACCCAGACTCCCGGGCTTTCTTT.

This clonotype was picked up a small number of times. The genes are TRBV20-1 and TRBJ1-2, with D possibly being TRBD1 (5 bases). Trimming took 0 bases from V and 6 from J, leaving 8 bases between them. The germline V gene encodes CDR1 DFQATT and CDR2 SNEGSKA (reference sequence). This CDR3 region has 12 residues. Here the CDR3 reads CSARDKTDGYTF. The CDR3 bases are TGCAGTGCTAGAGATAAGACAGATGGCTACACCTTC.

V usage is TRBV7-9 and J usage is TRBJ2-7; tentatively, D is TRBD2 (5 bases). Germline CDR1 is SEHNR and CDR2 is FQNEAQ (reference sequence). The V end was cut by 3 bases, the J end by 2 bases, with 11 bases between. CDR3 length equals 14 residues. The CDR3 is CASSFSDGAYEQYF. Here the CDR3 DNA reads TGTGCCAGCAGCTTTAGCGACGGGGCCTACGAGCAGTACTTC. Variable domain in full (rest from reference TRBV7-9 and TRBJ2-7): DTGVSQNPRHKITKRGQNVTFRCDPISEHNRLYWYRQTLGQGPEFLTYFQNEAQLEKSRLLSDRFSAERPKGSFSTLEIQRTEQGDSAMYLCASSFSDGAYEQYFGPGTRLTVT.

This sequence joins TRBV5-1 and TRBJ2-5, with 10 bases identical to TRBD1. The CDR3 totals 16 residues. Germline V gene lookup returns CDR1 SGHRS and CDR2 YFSETQ. With V trimmed by 3 bases and J by 1 base, 6 bases remained unmatched. Written as DNA, the CDR3 is TGCGCCAGCAGCTGGGGGACAGGGGCGCCCCAAGAGACCCAGTACTTC. Amino acids: CASSWGTGAPQETQYF.

The sample holds a few counts of this clonotype. The genes are TRBV6-5 and TRBJ2-5; perhaps TRBD2 as D (5 bases). The CDR3 runs to 12 residues. Trimming removed 6 bases from V and 5 bases from J, with 10 bases in between. Germline assignment: CDR1 MNHEY and CDR2 SVGAGI. The DNA for the CDR3 is TGTGCCAGCAGGGGGAGTGGTGAGACCCAGTACTTC. It encodes CASRGSGETQYF.

The J gene is TRBJ1-2, the V gene TRBV4-3, with D unclear. The CDR3 has 15 residues. The germline gives CDR1 LGHNA, CDR2 YSLEER. V was shortened by 4 bases and J by 0 bases, with 12 bases between the two germline ends. The CDR3 DNA reads TGCGCCAGCAGCCCCAGACACTTAGCTAACTATGGCTACACCTTC. Translation gives CASSPRHLANYGYTF.